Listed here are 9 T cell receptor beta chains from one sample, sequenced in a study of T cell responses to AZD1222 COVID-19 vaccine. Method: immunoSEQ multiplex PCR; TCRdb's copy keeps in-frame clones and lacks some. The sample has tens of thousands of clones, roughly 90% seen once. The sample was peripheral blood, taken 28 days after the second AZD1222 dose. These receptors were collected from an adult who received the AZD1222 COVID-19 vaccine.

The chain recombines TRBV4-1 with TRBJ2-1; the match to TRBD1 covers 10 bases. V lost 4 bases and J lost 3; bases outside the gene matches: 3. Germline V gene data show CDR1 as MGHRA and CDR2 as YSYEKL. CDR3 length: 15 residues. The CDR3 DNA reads TGCGCCAGCAGCCCTGGGACAGGGGACTACAATGAGCAGTTCTTC. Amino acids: CASSPGTGDYNEQFF.

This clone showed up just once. The CDR3 sequence: CASSPLGPVDSNQPQHF. CDR3 nucleotide sequence: TGTGCCAGCAGCCCCCTTGGGCCGGTCGATAGCAATCAGCCCCAGCATTTT. The rearrangement joins TRBV11-3 to TRBJ1-5; unclear D gene. The V gene lost 5 bases and the J gene lost 0 bases, with 17 bases spanning the gap. The CDR3 covers 17 residues. The V gene's germline CDR1 is SGHNT and CDR2 YENEEA.

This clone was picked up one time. The CDR3, as DNA: TGTGCCAGCAGCGACCATGGGACTAGCGGGAGCTCCCCCATTTGGACGCAGTATTTT. Protein: CASSDHGTSGSSPIWTQYF. V and J are TRBV13 and TRBJ2-3; TRBD2 matches at 14 bases. Trimming cost V 5 bases and J 9 bases; bases outside gene matches: 19. The CDR3 extends over 19 amino acids. Germline V gene lookup returns CDR1 PRHDT and CDR2 FYEKMQ (reference sequence). Full variable domain (missing parts from reference TRBV13 and TRBJ2-3): AAGVIQSPRHLIKEKRETATLKCYPIPRHDTVYWYQQGPGQDPQFLISFYEKMQSDKGSIPDRFSAQQFSDYHSELNMSSLELGDSALYFCASSDHGTSGSSPIWTQYFGPGTRLTVL.

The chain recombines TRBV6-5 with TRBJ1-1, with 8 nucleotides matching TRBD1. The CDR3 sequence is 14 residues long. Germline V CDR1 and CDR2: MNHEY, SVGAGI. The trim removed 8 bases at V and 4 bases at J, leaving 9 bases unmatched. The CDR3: CASGRTGFRTEAFF. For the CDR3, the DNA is TGTGCCAGCGGCCGGACAGGGTTTCGCACTGAAGCTTTCTTT.

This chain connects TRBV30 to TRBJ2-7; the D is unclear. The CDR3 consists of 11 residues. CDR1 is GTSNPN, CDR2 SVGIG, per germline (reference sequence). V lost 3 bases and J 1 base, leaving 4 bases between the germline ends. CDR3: CAWSSSYEQYF. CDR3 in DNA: TGTGCCTGGAGCAGTTCCTACGAGCAGTACTTC. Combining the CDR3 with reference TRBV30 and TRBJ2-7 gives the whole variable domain SQTIHQWPATLVQPVGSPLSLECTVEGTSNPNLYWYRQAAGRGLQLLFYSVGIGQISSEVPQNLSASRPQDRQFILSSKKLLLSDSGFYLCAWSSSYEQYFGPGTRLTVT.

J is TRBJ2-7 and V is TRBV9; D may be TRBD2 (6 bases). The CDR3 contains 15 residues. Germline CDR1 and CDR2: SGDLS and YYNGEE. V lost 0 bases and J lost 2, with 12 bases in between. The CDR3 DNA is TGTGCCAGCAGCGTAGGGCTTAGCGGTACCTACGAGCAGTACTTC. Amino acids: CASSVGLSGTYEQYF.

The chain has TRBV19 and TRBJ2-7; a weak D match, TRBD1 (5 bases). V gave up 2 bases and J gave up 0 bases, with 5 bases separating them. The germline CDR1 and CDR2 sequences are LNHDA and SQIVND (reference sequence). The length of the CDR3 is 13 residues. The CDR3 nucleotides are TGTGCCAGTAGTATAACAGGCTCCTACGAGCAGTACTTC. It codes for CASSITGSYEQYF.

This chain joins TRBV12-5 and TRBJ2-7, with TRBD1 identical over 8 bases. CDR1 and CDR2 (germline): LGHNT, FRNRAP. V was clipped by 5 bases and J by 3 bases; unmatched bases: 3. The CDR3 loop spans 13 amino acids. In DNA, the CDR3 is TGTGCTAGTGGTCTTACAGGGGGCTACGAGCAGTACTTC. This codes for CASGLTGGYEQYF.

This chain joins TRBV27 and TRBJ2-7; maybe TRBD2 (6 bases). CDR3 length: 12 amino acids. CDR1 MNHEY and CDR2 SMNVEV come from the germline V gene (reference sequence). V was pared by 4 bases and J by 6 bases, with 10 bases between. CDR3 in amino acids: CASSYQGGEQYF. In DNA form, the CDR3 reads TGTGCCAGCAGTTACCAGGGAGGCGAGCAGTACTTC.